The T cell receptor (beta chain) under discussion was sequenced for a study of T cells in Graves' hyperthyroidism and ophthalmopathy. With duration under 3 months, ophthalmopathy was active: Clinical Activity Score at least 3, NOSPECS at least 4. Lactation, pregnancy, other autoimmune disease or uncontrolled infection excluded patients. Each diagnosis was grounded in clinical symptoms, serum thyroxine and TRAb, thyroid ultrasound, and orbital computed tomography. Amplified regions were TCR beta CDR3 sequences from RNA transcripts. HTBI primers were employed in a first-round RT-PCR of the TCR CDR3. Each CDR3 protein gets one entry after TCRdb re-called the multiplex PCR reads with MiXCR. The sample consists of hundreds of thousands of distinct CDR3 sequences, about 15% of them appearing once. This clonotype was observed at least ten times. Its target is not known. Study outcomes and limitations: The authors' 13 V-J model separated ophthalmopathy from stable hyperthyroidism.

Sequencing was done on a sample of blood. This TCR was sampled from a man aged 18 to 35 with Graves' ophthalmopathy.

The CDR3 DNA follows: TGTGCCAGCAGTGATGGCGGTCAGGGGGCTAGGGAGCAGTACTTC. The encoded protein is CASSDGGQGAREQYF. V and J are TRBV2 and TRBJ2-7, with 8 bases that match TRBD1. The CDR3 has 15 amino acids. The V and J ends lost 3 bases and 7 bases, in that order; junction bases with no gene match: 11. Per the germline V gene, CDR1 is SNHLY and CDR2 is FYNNEI.